This T cell receptor beta chain was identified in a study of cytomegalovirus exposure and HLA in healthy donors. Points from the study as a whole: Using a false discovery rate of 0.05, a later analysis showed that approximately 17,000 TCR beta sequences were associated with HLA alleles.

As concerns this clone: The antigen remains undetermined.

V was clipped by 1 base and J by 0 bases; unmatched bases: 4. Per the germline V gene, CDR1 is SQVTM and CDR2 is ANQGSEA. CDR3 length: 15 residues. The PCR employed 60 Vbeta primers together with 13 Jbeta primers. Sequencing used immunoSEQ multiplex PCR; TCRdb keeps in-frame clones, though not all of them. The table has some 70,000 clones, about 81% seen once. The receptor was isolated from a woman aged 45-59 years in good health and CMV-seronegative. The chain carries TRBV29-1 and TRBJ2-7; TRBD1 matches at 9 bases. Specimen: PBMCs. Written as DNA, the CDR3 is TGCAGCGTTGAAGTTATGGACAGGGGCTCCTACGAGCAGTACGTC. Translated: CSVEVMDRGSYEQYV.